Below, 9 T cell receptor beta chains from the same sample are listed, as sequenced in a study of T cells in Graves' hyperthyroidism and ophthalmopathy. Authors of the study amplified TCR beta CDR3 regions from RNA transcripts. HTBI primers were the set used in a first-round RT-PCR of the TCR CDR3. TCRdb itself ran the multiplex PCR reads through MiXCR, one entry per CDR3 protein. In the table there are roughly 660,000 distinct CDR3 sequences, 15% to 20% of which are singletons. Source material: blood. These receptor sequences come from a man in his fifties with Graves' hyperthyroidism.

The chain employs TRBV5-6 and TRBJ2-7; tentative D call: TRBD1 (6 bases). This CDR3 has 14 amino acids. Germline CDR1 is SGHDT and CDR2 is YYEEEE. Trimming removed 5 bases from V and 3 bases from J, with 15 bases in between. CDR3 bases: TGTGCCAGCAGTTCGGACAGTTTGGGCTACGAGCAGTACTTC. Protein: CASSSDSLGYEQYF. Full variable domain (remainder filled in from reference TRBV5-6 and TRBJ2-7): DAGVTQSPTHLIKTRGQQVTLRCSPKSGHDTVSWYQQALGQGPQFIFQYYEEEERQRGNFPDRFSGHQFPNYSSELNVNALLLGDSALYLCASSSDSLGYEQYFGPGTRLTVT.

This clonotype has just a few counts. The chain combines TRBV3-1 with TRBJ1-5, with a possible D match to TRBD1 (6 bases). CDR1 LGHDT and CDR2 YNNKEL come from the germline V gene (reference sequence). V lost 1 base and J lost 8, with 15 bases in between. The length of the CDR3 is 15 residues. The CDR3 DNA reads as TGTGCCAGCAGCCAAGCGGGGGGCCGCGGGGAGCCCCAGCATTTT. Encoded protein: CASSQAGGRGEPQHF.

The chain's CDR3 is CASSWGGANVLTF. CDR3 nucleotide sequence: TGTGCCAGCAGTTGGGGTGGGGCCAACGTCCTGACTTTC. V is TRBV27 and J is TRBJ2-6; D gene uncertain. This CDR3 has 13 amino acids. Deletions cut 4 bases from V and 3 bases from J, with 4 bases between. CDR1 is MNHEY and CDR2 is SMNVEV in the germline V gene (reference sequence).

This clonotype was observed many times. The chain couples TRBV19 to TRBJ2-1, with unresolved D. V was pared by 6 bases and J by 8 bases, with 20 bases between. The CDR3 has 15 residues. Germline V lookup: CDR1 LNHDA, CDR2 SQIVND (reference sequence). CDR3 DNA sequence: TGTGCCAGTAGGGCTCCCGAGGCCCCCGGGCATGAGCAGTTCTTC. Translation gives CASRAPEAPGHEQFF. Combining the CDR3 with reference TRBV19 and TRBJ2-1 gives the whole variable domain DGGITQSPKYLFRKEGQNVTLSCEQNLNHDAMYWYRQDPGQGLRLIYYSQIVNDFQKGDIAEGYSVSREKKESFPLTVTSAQKNPTAFYLCASRAPEAPGHEQFFGPGTRLTVL.

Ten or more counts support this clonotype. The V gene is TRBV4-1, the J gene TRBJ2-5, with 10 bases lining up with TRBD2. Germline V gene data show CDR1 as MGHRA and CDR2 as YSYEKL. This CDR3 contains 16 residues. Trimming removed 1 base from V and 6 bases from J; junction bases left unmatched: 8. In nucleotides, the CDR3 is TGCGCCAGCAGCCAAGGAAGCGGGAGGGCTGAAAAGACCCAGTACTTC. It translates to CASSQGSGRAEKTQYF.

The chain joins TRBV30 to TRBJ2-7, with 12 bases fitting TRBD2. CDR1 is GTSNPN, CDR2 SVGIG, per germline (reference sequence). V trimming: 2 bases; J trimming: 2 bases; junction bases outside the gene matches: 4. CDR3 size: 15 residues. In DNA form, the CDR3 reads TGTGCCTGGAGTACTAGCGGGAGGAACACCTACGAGCAGTACTTC. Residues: CAWSTSGRNTYEQYF.

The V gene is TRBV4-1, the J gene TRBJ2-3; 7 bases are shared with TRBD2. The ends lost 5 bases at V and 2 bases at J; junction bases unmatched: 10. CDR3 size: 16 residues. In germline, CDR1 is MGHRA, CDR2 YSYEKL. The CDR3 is CASSYSVGGFTDTQYF. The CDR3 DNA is TGCGCCAGCAGCTACTCAGTGGGGGGGTTCACAGATACGCAGTATTTT.

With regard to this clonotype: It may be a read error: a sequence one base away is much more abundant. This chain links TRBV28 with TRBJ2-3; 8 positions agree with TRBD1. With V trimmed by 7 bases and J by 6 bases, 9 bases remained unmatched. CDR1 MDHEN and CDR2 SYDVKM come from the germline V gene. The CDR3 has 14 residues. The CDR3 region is CASILGQVWDTQYF. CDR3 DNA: TGTGCCAGCATCCTGGGACAGGTATGGGATACGCAGTATTTT.

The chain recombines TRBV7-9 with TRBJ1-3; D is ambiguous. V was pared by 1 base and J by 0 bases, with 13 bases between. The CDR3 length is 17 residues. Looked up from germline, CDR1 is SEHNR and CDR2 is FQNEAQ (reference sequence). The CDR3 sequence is CASSLGDRSDSGNTIYF. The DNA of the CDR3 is TGTGCCAGCAGCTTAGGGGATAGGTCGGACTCTGGAAACACCATATATTTT. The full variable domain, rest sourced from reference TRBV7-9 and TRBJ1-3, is DTGVSQNPRHKITKRGQNVTFRCDPISEHNRLYWYRQTLGQGPEFLTYFQNEAQLEKSRLLSDRFSAERPKGSFSTLEIQRTEQGDSAMYLCASSLGDRSDSGNTIYFGEGSWLTVV.